This TCR beta chain was documented in a study of T cell responses to AZD1222 COVID-19 vaccine. The study, taken as a whole, reports: Females made up more of the donors, who were largely white British, and clonal diversity may have come out too low. Every sample of the repertoires postdated the peak T cell response.

As regards this clone: The antigen remains unidentified.

This CDR3 spans 15 amino acids. V lost 2 bases and J lost 4; bases outside the gene matches: 4. CDR1 and CDR2 from the germline V gene are MDHEN and SYDVKM. Assay used: immunoSEQ multiplex PCR; TCRdb lists only in-frame clones, some missing. The sample has some 150,000 clones, approximately 88% seen once. The receptor was derived from an adult in good health. V gene TRBV28 combines with J gene TRBJ1-3; 8 nucleotides agree with TRBD1. Sequenced here: peripheral blood, sampled on day 0 of MenACWY control vaccination. DNA for the CDR3: TGTGCCAGCAGTTTACAGGGGGCAGTGGGAAACACCATATATTTT. Its translation is CASSLQGAVGNTIYF. Filled out from reference TRBV28 and TRBJ1-3, the complete variable domain reads DVKVTQSSRYLVKRTGEKVFLECVQDMDHENMFWYRQDPGLGLRLIYFSYDVKMKEKGDIPEGYSVSREKKERFSLILESASTNQTSMYLCASSLQGAVGNTIYFGEGSWLTVV.